The present T cell receptor beta chain was sequenced within a study of T cells in localized non-small cell lung cancer. Points from the study as a whole: An association was observed between higher blood T cell density and longer overall survival. It was uninvolved adjacent lung that showed the highest T cell clonality, exceeding tumor. Sequencing covered just one tumor region, so heterogeneity cannot be ruled out. Out of the top 100 tumor clones, a median approximately 57 were seen in adjacent lung.

Concerning this clone: Its specificity is not known.

Using immunoSEQ multiplex PCR, the repertoire was profiled, and TCRdb retains in-frame clones only, with some absent. Of 40,000 to 55,000 clones in the sample, approximately 80% were seen once. V was cut by 7 bases and J by 4 bases, with 17 bases left in between. CDR1 is SNHLY, CDR2 FYNNEI, per germline. The CDR3 runs to 16 residues. The specimen was peripheral blood mononuclear cells, collected before any cancer treatment. The sequence was collected from a man aged 40-75 years with stage III lung adenocarcinoma. V and J are TRBV2 and TRBJ1-6, with D possibly matching TRBD1 (6 bases). CDR3 sequence: CASNLGAPFYNSPLHF. The CDR3, as DNA: TGTGCCAGCAACCTGGGGGCTCCTTTTTATAATTCACCCCTCCACTTT.